The 26 T cell receptor beta chains below were found in one sample sequenced in a study of blood T cell repertoires in COVID-19. Sequenced by immunoSEQ multiplex PCR; TCRdb stores in-frame clones only, minus some. Of 15,000 to 20,000 clones in the sample, around nine tenths were seen once. The sequenced sample consisted of peripheral blood. The receptors were sampled from a man in his 60s with active COVID-19.

This clone was found once. This sequence joins TRBV7-9 and TRBJ2-4; no definite D call. Germline V gene sequence: CDR1 SEHNR, CDR2 FQNEAQ (reference sequence). The V gene lost 1 base and the J gene lost 9 bases, with 10 bases spanning the gap. This CDR3 region has 13 residues. CDR3 in DNA: TGTGCCAGCAGCTTAGAGATAGCTGGCATTCAGTACTTC. Residues: CASSLEIAGIQYF.

The chain joins TRBV6-4 to TRBJ2-5; tentatively, D is TRBD1 (6 bases). Germline lookup yields CDR1 MRHNA and CDR2 SNTAGT. V lost 1 base and J lost 3, with 6 bases in between. The CDR3 is made up of 13 amino acids. CDR3 bases: TGTGCCAGCAGTGACTACAGGGAAGAGACCCAGTACTTC. As protein: CASSDYREETQYF.

CDR3 region: CASSKQGGNQPQHF. CDR3 DNA sequence: TGTGCCAGCAGTAAGCAGGGGGGCAATCAGCCCCAGCATTTT. The V call is TRBV28, the J call TRBJ1-5, with 7 bases lining up with TRBD1. Per the germline V gene, CDR1 is MDHEN and CDR2 is SYDVKM. The CDR3 has 14 residues. V was pared by 5 bases and J by 2 bases, with 3 bases of the junction left unmatched. The full variable domain, in which reference TRBV28 and TRBJ1-5 provide the parts outside the CDR3, is DVKVTQSSRYLVKRTGEKVFLECVQDMDHENMFWYRQDPGLGLRLIYFSYDVKMKEKGDIPEGYSVSREKKERFSLILESASTNQTSMYLCASSKQGGNQPQHFGDGTRLSIL.

Notes on this clone: This sample also contains other DNA sequences that code for the same CDR3. This chain uses TRBV10-2 with TRBJ1-2; 9 nucleotides align to TRBD1. The V and J ends lost 3 bases and 6 bases, in that order; junction bases with no gene match: 2. CDR1 WSHSY and CDR2 SAAADI come from the germline V gene. This CDR3 contains 13 residues. The CDR3 loop is CASSEGTGNGYTF. CDR3 DNA: TGCGCCAGCAGTGAAGGGACAGGGAATGGCTACACCTTC.

This chain connects TRBV14 to TRBJ1-6; no reliable D call. CDR1 is SGHDN, CDR2 FVKESK, per germline. The CDR3 totals 14 residues. Trimming removed 4 bases from V and 7 bases from J, with 11 bases in between. The CDR3 region has the DNA TGTGCCAGCAGCCGCATTCAGCGAAATTCACCCCTCCACTTT. It codes for CASSRIQRNSPLHF. Filled out from reference TRBV14 and TRBJ1-6, the complete variable domain reads EAGVTQFPSHSVIEKGQTVTLRCDPISGHDNLYWYRRVMGKEIKFLLHFVKESKQDESGMPNNRFLAERTGGTYSTLKVQPAELEDSGVYFCASSRIQRNSPLHFGNGTRLTVT.

The chain is built from TRBV19 and TRBJ1-5, with a weak D call TRBD1 (5 bases). Germline V CDR1 and CDR2: LNHDA, SQIVND (reference sequence). This CDR3 spans 18 amino acids. V shed 1 base and J shed 0 bases, with 16 bases lying between them. The CDR3 DNA sequence: TGTGCCAGTAGTATAGGTAGGGGTCGGAGCTATAGCAATCAGCCCCAGCATTTT. Amino acids: CASSIGRGRSYSNQPQHF.

The chain joins TRBV6-6 to TRBJ2-3, with 13 bases fitting TRBD2. This CDR3 is 16 amino acids long. V gave up 0 bases and J gave up 6 bases; unmatched junction bases: 3. Germline CDR1 MNHNY, CDR2 SVGAGI (reference sequence). CDR3 bases: TGTGCCAGCAGTTACTCACTAGCGGGGGGGGGTGATACGCAGTATTTT. Its translation is CASSYSLAGGGDTQYF.

V is TRBV11-2 and J is TRBJ2-7; TRBD1 aligns across 12 bases. The CDR3 loop spans 15 amino acids. Germline lookup yields CDR1 SGHAT and CDR2 FQNNGV. V dropped 7 bases and J dropped 5; count of bases not matched to a gene: 9. The CDR3 nucleotides read TGTGCCAGCACCCTGGGGACAGGGGGCCTCAACGAGCAGTACTTC. Protein: CASTLGTGGLNEQYF.

The gene calls are TRBV14 and TRBJ2-3; D uncertain. Trimming stripped 3 bases from V and 5 bases from J, with 6 bases between. Per the germline V gene, CDR1 is SGHDN and CDR2 is FVKESK. This CDR3 is 12 amino acids long. CDR3 in amino acids: CASSQVRDTQYF. The CDR3, as DNA: TGTGCCAGCAGCCAGGTCAGAGATACGCAGTATTTT.

V is TRBV10-1 and J is TRBJ2-1, with 12 positions matching TRBD2. The ends lost 0 bases at V and 5 bases at J; junction bases unmatched: 5. The CDR3 length is 17 residues. Per the germline V gene, CDR1 is WNHNN and CDR2 is SYGVQD (reference sequence). The CDR3 sequence: CASSESTSGGTDNEQFF. The CDR3 DNA sequence: TGCGCCAGCAGTGAGTCAACTAGCGGGGGGACTGACAATGAGCAGTTCTTC.

This sequence joins TRBV9 and TRBJ1-4, with D perhaps matching TRBD1 (5 bases). The CDR3 covers 16 residues. Per the germline V gene, CDR1 is SGDLS and CDR2 is YYNGEE. The V end was cut by 3 bases, the J end by 6 bases, with 18 bases between. The CDR3 sequence: CASSAKTGESDEKLFF. CDR3 nucleotide sequence: TGTGCCAGCAGCGCAAAAACAGGCGAGAGTGATGAAAAACTGTTTTTT.

The CDR3 sequence is CASSTTVNTEAFF. The CDR3 nucleotides are TGTGCCAGCAGCACGACAGTGAACACTGAAGCTTTCTTT. V and J are TRBV6-4 and TRBJ1-1, with D possibly matching TRBD1 (5 bases). V was clipped by 6 bases and J by 0 bases, with 8 bases between them. The CDR3 covers 13 residues. Germline CDR1 is MRHNA and CDR2 is SNTAGT.

The chain uses TRBV11-2 and TRBJ1-3; D might be TRBD1 (5 bases). Trimming cost V 1 base and J 3 bases, with 13 bases left between them. The germline V gene encodes CDR1 SGHAT and CDR2 FQNNGV. The CDR3 runs 16 residues. CDR3 sequence (DNA): TGTGCCAGCAGCTTAGGAAAAGGGGCTGTTGGAAACACCATATATTTT. It codes for CASSLGKGAVGNTIYF.

V and J are TRBV10-2 and TRBJ2-7, with 11 nucleotides matching TRBD2. CDR3 size: 14 residues. CDR1 and CDR2 (germline): WSHSY, SAAADI. V gave up 6 bases and J gave up 3 bases; unmatched junction bases: 4. The CDR3 reads CASRGTSGNYEQYF. For the CDR3, the DNA is TGCGCCAGCAGGGGGACTAGCGGAAACTACGAGCAGTACTTC.

This chain links TRBV6-4 with TRBJ2-3; the D gene is possibly TRBD1 (6 bases). The CDR3 has 11 residues. V was clipped by 4 bases and J by 9 bases, with 8 bases between them. The germline V gene has CDR1 MRHNA and CDR2 SNTAGT. CDR3 nucleotides: TGTGCCAGCAGTGCAGGGACAACGCAGTATTTT. Translating gives CASSAGTTQYF.

This clone was detected once. V gene TRBV6-4 combines with J gene TRBJ1-2, with 7 bases that match TRBD1. The V gene end was trimmed by 5 bases and the J gene end by 8 bases; junction bases not matched to a gene: 8. This CDR3 has 13 residues. Germline CDR1 is MRHNA and CDR2 is SNTAGT. CDR3 DNA sequence: TGTGCCAGCAGTCTCAGGCAGGGGGACGGCTACACCTTC. This sequence encodes CASSLRQGDGYTF.

This chain joins TRBV9 and TRBJ1-3, with TRBD1 identical over 7 bases. Germline V CDR1 and CDR2: SGDLS, YYNGEE. With V trimmed by 4 bases and J by 4 bases, 11 bases remained unmatched. The CDR3 contains 16 residues. This CDR3 reads CASSQTRDRYGNTIYF. CDR3 bases: TGTGCCAGCAGCCAAACACGGGACAGATACGGAAACACCATATATTTT.

This clone is labeled as medium-sized. The gene calls are TRBV5-1 and TRBJ2-2, with D unclear. The CDR3 loop spans 14 amino acids. Trimming left V 0 bases short and J 3 bases short, with 6 bases between. Per the germline V gene, CDR1 is SGHRS and CDR2 is YFSETQ. The CDR3 protein is CASSLDGYTGELFF. In DNA form, the CDR3 reads TGCGCCAGCAGCTTGGACGGTTACACCGGGGAGCTGTTTTTT.

The V and J genes are TRBV6-6 and TRBJ2-1, with D perhaps matching TRBD2 (5 bases). V lost 3 bases and J 2 bases, leaving 11 bases between the germline ends. CDR1 is MNHNY and CDR2 is SVGAGI in the germline V gene (reference sequence). The CDR3 is 15 amino acids. CDR3 region: CASSYSAGPYNEQFF. The CDR3 bases are TGTGCCAGCAGTTATTCTGCGGGCCCCTACAATGAGCAGTTCTTC.

This chain connects TRBV4-1 to TRBJ2-7; D perhaps matches TRBD1 (5 bases). CDR1 is MGHRA and CDR2 is YSYEKL in the germline V gene. Between the trimmed V and J ends, which lost 3 bases and 5 bases, there was a span of 11 bases. There are 13 residues in the CDR3. CDR3 protein: CASSQYTGNEQYF. The CDR3 DNA sequence: TGCGCCAGCAGCCAGTACACAGGCAACGAGCAGTACTTC.

This clone appeared once. The genes are TRBV28 and TRBJ1-2; D uncertain. This CDR3 is 18 amino acids long. Germline V lookup: CDR1 MDHEN, CDR2 SYDVKM. V lost 6 bases and J 4 bases, leaving 27 bases between the germline ends. The CDR3 protein is CASREATQAAGGSYGYTF. The DNA of the CDR3 is TGTGCCAGCAGAGAAGCTACCCAAGCGGCCGGTGGGTCCTATGGCTACACCTTC.

V and J are TRBV11-2 and TRBJ2-1; D perhaps matches TRBD2 (6 bases). CDR1 is SGHAT and CDR2 is FQNNGV in the germline V gene. This CDR3 has 14 residues. V lost 4 bases and J 3 bases, leaving 10 bases between the germline ends. CDR3 DNA: TGTGCCAGCAGCTGGGGCGGGAACTACAATGAGCAGTTCTTC. Protein: CASSWGGNYNEQFF. The complete variable domain, with remaining parts taken from reference TRBV11-2 and TRBJ2-1, reads EAGVAQSPRYKIIEKRQSVAFWCNPISGHATLYWYQQILGQGPKLLIQFQNNGVVDDSQLPKDRFSAERLKGVDSTLKIQPAKLEDSAVYLCASSWGGNYNEQFFGPGTRLTVL.

The chain links TRBV4-1 to TRBJ2-7; 8 bases are shared with TRBD1. CDR1 and CDR2 from the germline V gene are MGHRA and YSYEKL. The CDR3 runs 17 residues. V shed 2 bases and J 1 base; nucleotides not matched to a gene: 10. The CDR3 DNA reads as TGCGCCAGCAGCCAAACGCCTCTAAACAGGGGGTCCTACGAGCAGTACTTC. Translated: CASSQTPLNRGSYEQYF.

The CDR3 nucleotides are TGCGCCAGCAGCTCGGGGACAGTCGGAAACACCATATATTTT. Its protein product is CASSSGTVGNTIYF. This chain links TRBV5-1 with TRBJ1-3; 7 bases are shared with TRBD1. J was trimmed by 4 bases and V by 3 bases; bases with no gene match: 4. CDR1 is SGHRS, CDR2 YFSETQ, per germline. The CDR3 length is 14 residues.

The genes are TRBV24-1 and TRBJ2-3; TRBD1 aligns across 9 bases. V shed 9 bases and J 1 base; nucleotides not matched to a gene: 4. The CDR3 is 14 amino acids. The V gene's germline CDR1 is KGHDR and CDR2 SFDVKD. The CDR3 region is CATARDRGTDTQYF. The CDR3 DNA sequence: TGTGCCACCGCCCGGGACAGGGGCACAGATACGCAGTATTTT.

The V gene is TRBV4-1, the J gene TRBJ2-4, with 10 bases aligning to TRBD1. CDR1 and CDR2 from the germline V gene are MGHRA and YSYEKL. This CDR3 has 16 amino acids. V lost 1 base, J lost 1 base, and 1 base stayed unmatched. CDR3 bases: TGCGCCAGCAGCCAAGGGGGACAGGGGGCCAAAAACATTCAGTACTTC. This encodes CASSQGGQGAKNIQYF.